These T cell receptor beta chains were read from a single sample in a study of TIL therapy for anti-PD-1-resistant metastatic lung cancer. Clones were read by immunoSEQ multiplex PCR, and TCRdb kept only the in-frame ones, dropping some. The repertoire consists of 20,000 to 30,000 clones, with 63% occurring once and the leading ten covering roughly 15%. This specimen consisted of tumor tissue, obtained at baseline. All receptors derive from a woman between 30 and 80 years old with non-small cell lung cancer. Both conserved end residues are part of each CDR3. A D gene is named only where the DNA matches it firmly. Clone size is shown for a subset of rows, as once, few, many or a class of expanded clone.

D gene	V gene	clone size	J gene	CDR3 protein	CDR3 DNA
TRBD2	TRBV4-1	.	TRBJ2-1	CASSPGIFSGSDEQFF	TGCGCCAGCAGCCCCGGAATATTCAGCGGGAGTGATGAGCAGTTCTTC
.	TRBV30	.	TRBJ1-5	CAWSLGLNQPQHF	TGTGCCTGGAGTCTGGGGCTCAATCAGCCCCAGCATTTT
.	TRBV27	.	TRBJ2-7	CASGPGVYEQYF	TGTGCCAGCGGCCCGGGGGTCTACGAGCAGTACTTC
.	TRBV27	.	TRBJ2-5	CASSFTPVETQYF	TGTGCCAGCAGTTTCACTCCAGTGGAGACCCAGTACTTC
.	TRBV18	many	TRBJ2-3	CASSPPSVPDTQYF	TGTGCCAGCTCACCACCATCAGTACCAGATACGCAGTATTTT
.	TRBV30	.	TRBJ1-5	CAWSVERNQPQHF	TGTGCCTGGAGTGTAGAGCGCAATCAGCCCCAGCATTTT
.	TRBV5-5	.	TRBJ1-2	CASSLGSGDGYTF	TGTGCCAGCAGCTTGGGGTCAGGGGATGGCTACACCTTC
TRBD2	TRBV19	.	TRBJ2-7	CASSMGGTPYEQYF	TGTGCCAGTAGTATGGGAGGGACGCCCTACGAGCAGTACTTC
.	TRBV5-8	.	TRBJ1-3	CASSPRGAGNTIYF	TGTGCCAGCAGCCCGAGGGGGGCAGGAAACACCATATATTTT
TRBD1	TRBV14	.	TRBJ2-7	CASSQGWTGYGSYEQYF	TGTGCCAGCAGCCAAGGTTGGACAGGGTATGGGTCCTACGAGCAGTACTTC
.	TRBV19	.	TRBJ1-1	CASSTTLGTEAFF	TGTGCCAGTAGTACTACCCTTGGCACTGAAGCTTTCTTT
TRBD1	TRBV7-9	.	TRBJ2-3	CASSYFLGQGIDTQYF	TGTGCCAGCAGCTACTTCCTCGGACAGGGCATAGATACGCAGTATTTT
TRBD1	TRBV7-2	.	TRBJ2-2	CASSLGGGDTGELFF	TGTGCCAGCAGCTTAGGAGGGGGCGACACCGGGGAGCTGTTTTTT
.	TRBV7-9	.	TRBJ1-1	CASSLDDSEAFF	TGTGCCAGCAGCTTGGACGATTCTGAAGCTTTCTTT
TRBD2	TRBV5-1	.	TRBJ2-7	CASSNGLAGDEQYF	TGCGCCAGCAGCAACGGACTAGCGGGAGACGAGCAGTACTTC
.	TRBV21-1	.	TRBJ2-1	CASRCFLDCNEQFF	TGTGCCAGCAGGTGTTTCCTGGATTGCAATGAGCAGTTCTTC
.	TRBV2	.	TRBJ1-5	CASSPPGQSGNQPQHF	TGTGCCAGCAGTCCCCCCGGACAGTCGGGCAATCAGCCCCAGCATTTT
.	TRBV11-3	.	TRBJ2-1	CASRRDRSPSNEQFF	TGTGCCAGCAGAAGAGACAGGTCCCCCTCTAATGAGCAGTTCTTC
.	TRBV9	.	TRBJ2-1	CASSPLFYYNEQFF	TGTGCCAGCAGTCCCCTGTTTTATTACAATGAGCAGTTCTTC
.	TRBV30	.	TRBJ1-3	CALTFGTGNTIYF	TGTGCCTTGACCTTTGGTACTGGAAACACCATATATTTT
.	TRBV7-6	.	TRBJ2-2	CASSLVSNTGELFF	TGTGCCAGCAGCTTAGTTTCGAACACCGGGGAGCTGTTTTTT
TRBD2	TRBV29-1	.	TRBJ2-1	CSALTAGGPNEQFF	TGCAGCGCCCTTACAGCGGGAGGGCCTAATGAGCAGTTCTTC
TRBD1	TRBV2	.	TRBJ1-4	CASRTGQGNEKLFF	TGTGCCAGCAGGACGGGACAGGGAAACGAAAAACTGTTTTTT
.	TRBV6-5	.	TRBJ2-6	CASKNGQSGANVLTF	TGTGCCAGCAAGAACGGACAGTCTGGGGCCAACGTCCTGACTTTC
.	TRBV11-3	.	TRBJ2-2	CASSLGGNTGELFF	TGTGCCAGCAGCTTAGGAGGAAACACCGGGGAGCTGTTTTTT
TRBD2	TRBV4-1	.	TRBJ2-1	CASSQSGSLFNEQFF	TGCGCCAGCAGCCAGAGCGGGAGCCTGTTCAATGAGCAGTTCTTC
.	TRBV7-9	.	TRBJ2-7	CASSAPGPPYEQYF	TGTGCCAGCAGCGCACCGGGACCCCCTTACGAGCAGTACTTC
.	TRBV29-1	.	TRBJ1-2	CSVGTEGDGYTF	TGCAGCGTAGGGACCGAGGGTGATGGCTACACCTTC
TRBD2	TRBV30	.	TRBJ2-5	CAWSEWDYRRETQYF	TGTGCCTGGAGTGAGTGGGACTACCGCCGAGAGACCCAGTACTTC
TRBD1	TRBV11-3	.	TRBJ1-3	CASSSRGQAGNTIYF	TGTGCCAGCAGCTCCAGGGGACAGGCTGGAAACACCATATATTTT
.	TRBV10-3	few	TRBJ1-1	CAISEPGGGEQGNTEAFF	TGTGCCATCAGTGAGCCCGGAGGTGGGGAACAGGGGAACACTGAAGCTTTCTTT
TRBD2	TRBV5-5	.	TRBJ2-7	CASSLELAGGTYEQYF	TGTGCCAGCAGCTTGGAGTTAGCGGGAGGCACCTACGAGCAGTACTTC
.	TRBV5-1	.	TRBJ2-2	CASSPLVGELFF	TGCGCCAGCAGCCCTCTCGTCGGGGAGCTGTTTTTT
.	TRBV7-7	medium-sized	TRBJ2-2	CASSLAPRVGELFF	TGTGCCAGCAGCTTGGCCCCCAGGGTCGGGGAGCTGTTTTTT